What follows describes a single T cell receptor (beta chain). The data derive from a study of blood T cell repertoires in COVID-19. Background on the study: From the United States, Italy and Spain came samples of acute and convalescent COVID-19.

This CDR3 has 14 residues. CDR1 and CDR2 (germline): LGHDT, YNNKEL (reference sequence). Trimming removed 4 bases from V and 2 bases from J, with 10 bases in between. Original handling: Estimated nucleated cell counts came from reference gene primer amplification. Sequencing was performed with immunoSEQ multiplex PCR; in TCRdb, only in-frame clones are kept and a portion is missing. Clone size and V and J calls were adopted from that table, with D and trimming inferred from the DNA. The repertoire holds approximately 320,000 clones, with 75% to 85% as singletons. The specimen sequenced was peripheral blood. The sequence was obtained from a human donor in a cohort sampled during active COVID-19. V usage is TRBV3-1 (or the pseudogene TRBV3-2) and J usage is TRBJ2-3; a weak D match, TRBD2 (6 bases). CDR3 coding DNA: TGTGCCAGCAGCCCTCGCGGGACCACAGATACGCAGTATTTT. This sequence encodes CASSPRGTTDTQYF.